A single sample is the source of the 3 T cell receptor beta chains below, sequenced in a study of shared clonotypes between healthy human individuals. Measured with immunoSEQ multiplex PCR; TCRdb has only the in-frame clones, and not every one. The sample includes 1,500,000 or so clones, roughly 95% seen only once; the top ten take over 1%. Sequenced sample: naive CD4+ T cells sorted from blood. As to subset: CD45RA+ positively selected. The source is a man aged 25 to 45 in good health.

The chain recombines TRBV21-1 with TRBJ2-7; the table's D call, TRBD2, has no DNA check behind it. TRBV21-1 counts as a pseudogene. The CDR3 extends over 13 amino acids. In DNA form, the CDR3 reads TGTGCCAGCAGCAACCCGCGATACTACGAGCAGTACTTC. Protein product: CASSNPRYYEQYF.

The chain combines TRBV9 with TRBJ2-1, with D perhaps matching TRBD2 (5 bases). The CDR3 has 15 amino acids. The V gene lost 2 bases and the J gene lost 4 bases, with 13 bases spanning the gap. In germline, CDR1 is SGDLS, CDR2 YYNGEE. CDR3 region: CASSVSDSAYNEQFF. In DNA, the CDR3 is TGTGCCAGCAGCGTGAGCGATAGCGCGTACAATGAGCAGTTCTTC.

V is TRBV5-5 and J is TRBJ2-5, with D perhaps matching TRBD1 or TRBD2 (5 bases each). This CDR3 comprises 13 residues. The germline V gene encodes CDR1 SGHKS and CDR2 YYEKEE (reference sequence). Deletions cut 4 bases from V and 2 bases from J, with 9 bases between. The CDR3 DNA sequence: TGTGCCAGCAGCCCGGGACCGCAAGAGACCCAGTACTTC. Translation gives CASSPGPQETQYF.